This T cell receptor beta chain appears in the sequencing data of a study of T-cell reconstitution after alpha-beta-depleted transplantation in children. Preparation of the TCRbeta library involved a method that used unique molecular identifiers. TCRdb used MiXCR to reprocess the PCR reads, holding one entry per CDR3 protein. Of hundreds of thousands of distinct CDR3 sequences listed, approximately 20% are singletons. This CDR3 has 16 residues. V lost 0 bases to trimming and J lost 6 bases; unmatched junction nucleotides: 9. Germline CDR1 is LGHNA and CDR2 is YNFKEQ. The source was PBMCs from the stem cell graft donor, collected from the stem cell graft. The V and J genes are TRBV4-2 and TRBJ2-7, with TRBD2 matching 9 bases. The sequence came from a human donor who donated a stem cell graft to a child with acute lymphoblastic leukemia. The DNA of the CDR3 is TGTGCCAGCAGCCAAGATCCTCTAGCGGGGCCTTCCGAGCAGTACTTC. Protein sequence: CASSQDPLAGPSEQYF.